The 20 T cell receptor beta chains given below trace back to one sample, sequenced in a study of PD-L1 blockade in urothelial cancer. Assay used: immunoSEQ multiplex PCR; TCRdb lists only in-frame clones, some missing. The sample includes about 50,000 clones, around 90% seen only once; the top ten take 2% to 3%. The time point here: peripheral blood 6 weeks after treatment start. Here the sequenced sample was PBMCs, taken around atezolizumab (anti-PD-L1) treatment. All receptors come from a man aged 55 to 70 with urothelial cancer.

The gene calls are TRBV6-5 and TRBJ1-5; a possible D gene is TRBD1 (5 bases). V shed 5 bases and J shed 5 bases, with 16 bases lying between them. Germline CDR1 MNHEY, CDR2 SVGAGI. The CDR3 has 15 residues. The CDR3 loop reads CASSSRARGDQPQHF. CDR3 in DNA: TGTGCCAGCAGTAGCAGGGCCCGCGGGGATCAGCCCCAGCATTTT.

The V call is TRBV18, the J call TRBJ2-3; TRBD2 might be the D (5 bases). The CDR3 contains 13 residues. CDR1 is KGHSH, CDR2 LQKENI, per germline. Trimming took off 4 bases at V and 4 bases at J, with 9 bases between the two ends. In DNA form, the CDR3 reads TGTGCCAGCTCACAAGCTAGCCCAGATACGCAGTATTTT. Translated, it gives CASSQASPDTQYF.

This sequence joins TRBV7-2 and TRBJ2-2; 9 nucleotides agree with TRBD2. Germline-derived CDR1 and CDR2 are SGHTA and FQGNSA. The V and J ends lost 1 base and 5 bases, in that order; junction bases with no gene match: 2. This CDR3 region has 15 residues. The CDR3 reads CASSLEGLATGELFF. For the CDR3, the DNA is TGTGCCAGCAGCTTAGAGGGACTAGCAACCGGGGAGCTGTTTTTT.

The chain links TRBV9 to TRBJ1-2, with TRBD1 matching 7 bases. J was trimmed by 5 bases and V by 0 bases; bases with no gene match: 4. CDR1 and CDR2 from the germline V gene are SGDLS and YYNGEE. This CDR3 spans 14 amino acids. This chain's CDR3 is CASSVDEGAYGYTF. The CDR3 DNA follows: TGTGCCAGCAGCGTAGATGAGGGGGCGTATGGCTACACCTTC.

The chain combines TRBV29-1 with TRBJ1-4; weak D call: TRBD1 (6 bases). Trimming pared 2 bases from V and 3 bases from J, leaving 10 bases between. The CDR3 length is 14 residues. The V gene's germline CDR1 is SQVTM and CDR2 ANQGSEA. CDR3 nucleotides: TGCAGCGTTGAATTAGGGGGTCCTAATGAAAAACTGTTTTTT. Encoded protein: CSVELGGPNEKLFF.

In DNA, the CDR3 is TGTGCCAGCAGCTTGTCGGGGGGCAGTGGTGGCTACACCTTC. It yields the protein CASSLSGGSGGYTF. The chain has TRBV7-9 and TRBJ1-2; D possibly corresponds to TRBD1 (6 bases). V lost 3 bases to trimming and J lost 7 bases, with 15 bases between them. Germline assignment: CDR1 SEHNR and CDR2 FQNEAQ (reference sequence). CDR3 size: 14 residues.

The chain joins TRBV6-5 to TRBJ2-7; TRBD1 matches at 9 bases. J lost 6 bases, V lost 6 bases, and 12 bases had no gene match. This CDR3 contains 15 residues. Looked up from germline, CDR1 is MNHEY and CDR2 is SVGAGI. CDR3 residues: CASSPPRGQGGEQYF. The CDR3 DNA reads as TGTGCCAGCAGCCCACCCCGGGGACAGGGTGGCGAGCAGTACTTC.

This clone was seen just once. The V gene is TRBV6-4, the J gene TRBJ2-1; D is perhaps TRBD1 (6 bases). The CDR3 consists of 15 residues. Looked up from germline, CDR1 is MRHNA and CDR2 is SNTAGT. Deletions cut 6 bases from V and 8 bases from J, with 20 bases between. CDR3 nucleotides: TGTGCCAGCAGCGTTAGCTGGGGGCCTTCGGATGAGCAGTTCTTC. It specifies CASSVSWGPSDEQFF.

The chain employs TRBV4-1 and TRBJ2-2; a possible D gene is TRBD1 (6 bases). Germline assignment: CDR1 MGHRA and CDR2 YSYEKL. This CDR3 spans 14 amino acids. The germline V and J ends were trimmed by 4 bases and 4 bases, with 10 bases remaining between them. CDR3 coding DNA: TGCGCCAGCAGCCCGTTGACAGGCACCGGGGAGCTGTTTTTT. Amino acids: CASSPLTGTGELFF.

This clone was recorded once. The CDR3 nucleotides read TGTGCCAGCACAATACGGACAGGGGGCGCGGGAGAGACCCAGTACTTC. Residues: CASTIRTGGAGETQYF. The rearrangement links TRBV5-4 to TRBJ2-5; TRBD1 matches 11 bases. Trimming at V came to 6 bases and at J to 4 bases, leaving 11 bases not matched to a gene. The CDR3 covers 16 residues. The V gene's germline CDR1 is SGHNT and CDR2 YYREEE (reference sequence).

This clone was seen once. This chain connects TRBV13 to TRBJ2-7, with 9 nucleotides matching TRBD2. In germline, CDR1 is PRHDT, CDR2 FYEKMQ (reference sequence). This CDR3 comprises 14 residues. The junction had 6 bases not matched to a gene; V was cut back by 5 bases and J by 4 bases. CDR3 sequence (DNA): TGTGCCAGCAGCCCTAGACTAGCGGAATACGAGCAGTACTTC. Amino acid sequence: CASSPRLAEYEQYF.

This rearrangement joins TRBV5-1 to TRBJ2-1; D gene uncertain. The CDR3 consists of 15 residues. Trimming left V 1 base short and J 1 base short, with 9 bases between. Germline-derived CDR1 and CDR2 are SGHRS and YFSETQ. CDR3 region: CASSLSTGSYNEQFF. CDR3 DNA sequence: TGCGCCAGCAGCTTGAGTACGGGTTCCTACAATGAGCAGTTCTTC.

The rearrangement uses TRBV11-2 and TRBJ2-2; D perhaps matches TRBD1 (5 bases). V shed 4 bases and J shed 0 bases, with 15 bases lying between them. Germline values: CDR1 SGHAT, CDR2 FQNNGV. The CDR3 length is 17 residues. CDR3 amino acids: CASSSRGAGANTGELFF. For the CDR3, the DNA is TGTGCCAGCAGCTCCCGTGGGGCAGGCGCGAACACCGGGGAGCTGTTTTTT.

V usage is TRBV7-9 and J usage is TRBJ2-3, with 7 bases matching TRBD1. V lost 5 bases, J lost 6 bases, and 8 bases stayed unmatched. The germline V gene has CDR1 SEHNR and CDR2 FQNEAQ (reference sequence). The CDR3 has 14 amino acids. The CDR3 bases are TGTGCCAGCAGCCAAGTAAGGGGGCAGGATACGCAGTATTTT. Encoded protein: CASSQVRGQDTQYF.

This clone occurred once. The chain employs TRBV20-1 and TRBJ1-2; D gene uncertain. The CDR3 covers 11 residues. V lost 2 bases and J 7 bases, leaving 8 bases between the germline ends. Germline loops: CDR1 DFQATT, CDR2 SNEGSKA (reference sequence). CDR3 DNA: TGCAGTGCTAGATGGGAGGCTGGCTACACCTTC. It codes for CSARWEAGYTF.

The gene calls are TRBV5-1 and TRBJ2-7; no definite D call. Looked up from germline, CDR1 is SGHRS and CDR2 is YFSETQ. The CDR3 covers 15 residues. V was shortened by 1 base and J by 0 bases, with 11 bases between the two germline ends. CDR3: CASSLLAGTSYEQYF. CDR3 sequence (DNA): TGCGCCAGCAGCTTGCTTGCAGGCACCTCCTACGAGCAGTACTTC.

This clone was detected only once. V usage is TRBV10-1 and J usage is TRBJ2-3; D perhaps matches TRBD2 (6 bases). The germline V gene has CDR1 WNHNN and CDR2 SYGVQD (reference sequence). The CDR3 spans 15 residues. Trimming stripped 8 bases from V and 5 bases from J, with 20 bases between. The CDR3 here is CASSSEGKKGDTQYF. The CDR3 DNA reads TGCGCCAGCTCCTCGGAGGGGAAGAAAGGAGATACGCAGTATTTT.

This chain connects TRBV28 to TRBJ1-5; D not resolved. CDR1 MDHEN and CDR2 SYDVKM come from the germline V gene. V was clipped by 1 base and J by 0 bases, with 16 bases between them. CDR3 length: 18 amino acids. CDR3: CASSLLTLGVYSNQPQHF. CDR3 bases: TGTGCCAGCAGTTTATTAACCCTCGGGGTTTATAGCAATCAGCCCCAGCATTTT.

The CDR3 region is CASSQDSYTNTEAFF. The CDR3 DNA is TGTGCCAGCTCACAGGACAGTTACACGAACACTGAAGCTTTCTTT. The gene calls are TRBV18 and TRBJ1-1, with a possible D match to TRBD1 (6 bases). Trimming took 4 bases from V and 1 from J, leaving 13 bases between them. CDR1 KGHSH and CDR2 LQKENI come from the germline V gene. This CDR3 spans 15 amino acids.

The chain joins TRBV20-1 to TRBJ2-3; unclear D gene. Germline V gives CDR1 DFQATT, CDR2 SNEGSKA (reference sequence). V was clipped by 3 bases and J by 6 bases, with 7 bases between them. The CDR3 length is 11 residues. DNA for the CDR3: TGCAGTGCTAGTCCTATGGATACGCAGTATTTT. Its translation: CSASPMDTQYF.